The clone carrying this T cell receptor (beta chain) was seen a single time. The record originates from a study of blood T cell repertoires in COVID-19. Original analysis: Reference gene primer amplification gave nucleated cell count estimates. The repertoire was sequenced with immunoSEQ multiplex PCR; TCRdb's copy has only in-frame clones and lacks some. Clone size and the V and J calls come from that table; the DNA yielded D and trimming. The sample lists 35,000 to 45,000 clones; around three quarters were seen once. The CDR3 sequence is 14 residues long. V was pared by 6 bases and J by 5 bases, with 6 bases of the junction left unmatched. Per the germline V gene, CDR1 is MNHNY and CDR2 is SVGAGI (reference sequence).

The genes are TRBV6-6 and TRBJ2-2; 7 bases line up with TRBD1. Sequenced material: peripheral blood. The TCR originated in a woman over 75 with acute or convalescent COVID-19. The CDR3 DNA reads as TGTGCCAGCAGCCCACTGGGACAGACCGGGGAGCTGTTTTTT. Its translation is CASSPLGQTGELFF.